The clone carrying this T cell receptor beta chain was seen only a few times. Its specificity is not known. From 5'RACE with constant-segment primers came TCR alpha and TCR beta cDNA libraries that carried sample barcodes and UMIs. One entry per CDR3 protein results from TCRdb running MiXCR on the 5' RACE reads. The sample lists about 260,000 distinct CDR3 sequences; over 15% were seen once. Germline trimming cut 3 bases from V and 2 bases from J; bases unmatched to any gene: 4. Germline V gene data show CDR1 as SGHVS and CDR2 as FQNEAQ. The CDR3 is 14 residues long. This sample was taken from a study of T-cell memory formation after mild COVID-19. As for the study in general: TCR clustering was largely donor specific. General study findings and limits: Shrinking CD4+ clones resided mostly in CM and EM, and CD8+ ones in EMRA.

The receptor was derived from a man between 18 and 29 years old who had mild COVID-19 (a few samples of this study predate the infection). Cell type and time point are not known. The chain links TRBV7-8 to TRBJ2-7; TRBD1 agrees at 7 bases. Sample: PBMCs or a T cell subset sorted from them (not recorded which). The CDR3 DNA is TGTGCCAGCAGCTTGTACAGGGGCCCCTACGAGCAGTACTTC. Protein sequence: CASSLYRGPYEQYF.